This entry is about one T cell receptor beta chain. The data belong to a study of Tregs in tolerant kidney transplant recipients. TCRdb's copy holds only in-frame clones and misses some; the assay was immunoSEQ multiplex PCR. This sample yields about 83,000 clones, of which 95% to 98% are seen a single time; around 0.6% belongs to the top ten. V lost 0 bases, J lost 0 bases, and 11 bases stayed unmatched. This CDR3 has 19 amino acids. CDR1 and CDR2 from the germline V gene are SGDLS and YYNGEE. This chain connects TRBV9 to TRBJ1-4, with TRBD1 matching over 7 bases. Sequencing was performed on CD4+ T cells from blood, taken before the transplant. The sequence was obtained from a human donor who received a combined kidney and bone marrow transplant. CDR3 coding DNA: TGTGCCAGCAGCGTAGGTACCGGGAGGGGGCCTGCAACTAATGAAAAACTGTTTTTT. Translating gives CASSVGTGRGPATNEKLFF.